The present TCR beta chain was sequenced within a study of early T cells in non-severe SARS-CoV-2 infection. Study in general: Unpaired chains resulted from sequencing bulk RNA of unsorted whole blood.

TCRdb used MiXCR to reprocess the 5' RACE reads, holding one entry per CDR3 protein. The sample shows about 34,000 distinct CDR3 sequences, more than 5% of them seen only once. This clonotype appeared many times. Germline V gene sequence: CDR1 DFQATT, CDR2 SNEGSKA (reference sequence). Unmatched junction bases numbered 5, after V lost 3 bases and J lost 2 bases. The CDR3 is 14 amino acids. This chain links TRBV20-1 with TRBJ2-5; 8 bases match TRBD1. The sequencing input was whole blood. This clonotype was obtained from an adult who was a healthcare worker with PCR-confirmed SARS-CoV-2 infection or an uninfected control (not recorded which). The CDR3: CSASGQGRQETQYF. The DNA for the CDR3 is TGCAGTGCTAGTGGACAGGGACGGCAAGAGACCCAGTACTTC.